This TCR beta chain was recovered during a study of blood T cell repertoires in COVID-19 (dated by TCRdb to 2018 to 2020). As for the study more broadly: The collaborator samples originated in the United States, Italy and Spain and spanned the acute and convalescent phases of COVID-19. Subjects who had been exposed to COVID-19, were actively infected with it, or had recovered from it provided the deeply sampled blood TCRbeta repertoires that made up the dataset. The repertoires were released in a freely available public database meant as a resource for research on the immune response to SARS-CoV-2. Samples were obtained from the ongoing ImmuneRACE study (first 160 participants) and from 950 to 1,500 subjects provided by 6 global collaborators. The prospective study material was composed of cDNA or gDNA derived from T cells, B-cell-depleted T cells, or PBMCs. Where available, HLA class I and class II types were obtained from metadata supplied by the sample provider rather than from assay-based typing. The sample metadata nearly always contained a de-identified subject ID, COVID-19 status, age in years and sex.

As to this clone: Its antigen has not been determined. No quality values exist for individual bases; no much larger clone is one base distant.

The collaborating institutions used their own protocols to collect whole blood in K2EDTA tubes. For TCRbeta analysis, collaborator samples were shipped as frozen whole blood, as isolated PBMCs, or as DNA extracted from either sample type. Study-wide findings and limitations: The amount of clinical and demographic metadata varied by source and participant and was provided uncurated.

TCRbeta CDR3 regions were amplified from genomic DNA using the immunoSEQ Assay, a bias-controlled multiplex PCR. Regarding the original processing steps: Nucleated cell counts per sample were estimated from amplification of reference gene primers within the assay. To quantify the absolute abundance of each unique TCRbeta CDR3 rearrangement, sequence reads were collapsed and filtered. For each sample, productive Simpson clonality was calculated as the square root of Simpson's diversity index across productive rearrangements. TCRdb limited this immuneACCESS table to in-frame rearrangements with V and J called. A share of clones is missing; checked studies link under half to unresolved V genes, and the rest is unexplained. V and J calls plus clone size are reproduced from that table; the DNA served to infer D and trimming. The sample yields about 98,000 clones; approximately 80% were counted once. The ten most abundant clones make up approximately 11% of the sample.

Trimming accounts for 1 base at V and 0 bases at J, while the number of junction bases matched to no gene is 7. The CDR1 and CDR2 encoded by the germline V gene are MGHRA and YSYEKL. The CDR3 holds 17 amino acids from the cysteine to the phenylalanine. CDR3 DNA only is kept here, 51 bases in frame from base 1. The receptor chain draws on TRBV4-1 and TRBJ2-7, with 9 bases in between that match TRBD2. Sequenced sample: peripheral blood. The source of this sequence is a man in his 70s with active or convalescent COVID-19. The CDR3 protein: CASSQGLLAGVSYEQYF. The DNA sequence follows: TGCGCCAGCAGCCAAGGGCTTTTAGCGGGGGTCTCCTACGAGCAGTACTTC.